This T cell receptor beta chain came from a study of tumor and adjacent non-tumor tissue in lung cancer (dated by TCRdb to the late 2010s). For the wider study: By cancer type, the cohort comprised eleven to twelve adenocarcinoma patients, 2 squamous cell carcinoma patients and 1 small cell lung cancer patient. Ages among the roughly 15 patients ranged from about 31 to 80 years, there were some 10 men and 5 women, and disease was at TNM stage I to III. In total, sequencing yielded over 95 million productive TCRbeta reads, which works out to an average of about 3.9 million reads per sample. The study compared bulk TCRbeta repertoires from lung tumor tissue and matched distant non-tumor lung tissue of under 16 lung cancer patients. Around 30 paired specimens, one tumor and one normal lung sample per patient, were profiled by TCRbeta CDR3 sequencing.

Regarding this clonotype: It has no known antigen specificity. The junction does not match germline at one end; this may be a read error.

RNA was isolated from bulk, unsorted tissue, and RNA quality was assessed with a NanoDrop ND-1000 and an Agilent 2100. All donors had newly diagnosed lung cancer, had not received prior chemotherapy, and were admitted for thoracic surgery in China between August and November 2014. Anyone who had undergone radiotherapy or chemotherapy before, or who had another cancer at the same time, was left out of the study. Pieces of surgical tissue measuring roughly 1-2.2 cm3 were kept in RNAlater solution and held at -80 degrees C until needed. The paper's findings and limits, for the study overall: A significantly larger cumulative share of the repertoire was made up by the top 100 clones in normal lung than in tumor tissue. Because peripheral blood was not sequenced, blood TCRbeta repertoires in the lung cancer patients of the study were not examined. The methods do not name the sequencing platform or mention unique molecular identifiers. Only roughly 16 patients were included in the cohort, and the need for larger samples and more detailed clinical data was noted by the authors. Tumor tissue showed significantly higher TCR diversity (inverse Simpson) than normal lung tissue, at roughly 430 vs 170 (P = 0.0075, Mann-Whitney U test). Younger patients had significantly higher TCR diversity, and higher tumor TCR diversity was associated with shorter overall and disease-free survival.

Libraries came from multiplex PCR. The reads were generated on an Illumina HiSeq 2500. TCRbeta libraries were built by three rounds of nested PCR using primers (Table S4), following protocols modified from ARM-PCR. Before sequencing, PCR products of 200-500 bp were cut from the gel and purified using the QIAquick gel extraction kit. The source study handled its data this way. Trimmomatic was used to clean the reads, FLASH was used to merge the reads into complete CDR3 sequences, and MiTCR was used to assign the reads to V(D)J germline segments. VDJtools was used to compute clonal diversity as the inverse Simpson's index. In-frame sequences lacking a premature stop codon were counted as productive reads. The raw public data were reprocessed by TCRdb itself: fastp quality trimming at Q25, MiXCR clonotype calling, in-frame beta chains only. Every entry covers one CDR3 protein and lists the most common genes and DNA from its rows. The V and J calls were not made by the authors but by TCRdb's processing. This sample gives about 85,000 distinct CDR3 sequences in total; around 57% of them show up just once. The ten most abundant clones make up roughly 14% of the sample.

This TCR was recovered from a man aged 70-80 years with non-small cell lung cancer. The sequencing input was lung tumor tissue.

The DNA sequence is as follows: TGTACCAGCAGCCAAGCCCGAGGACAGGATTCTTCGCGTGGCTACACCTTC. Its product reads: CTSSQARGQDSSRGYTF. The sequence joins TRBV14 to TRBJ1-2, and 7 junction bases match TRBD1. The CDR3 covers 17 residues, taking in both the cysteine and the phenylalanine. Only the CDR3 region is kept as DNA, spanning 51 bases read in frame from base 1. CDR1 and CDR2 (SGHDN, FVKESK) derive from the germline V gene.